The 2 T cell receptor beta chains below come from one sample, sequenced in a study of cytomegalovirus exposure and HLA in healthy donors. The table came from immunoSEQ multiplex PCR; TCRdb's copy has only in-frame clones and leaves some out. In the table there are around 180,000 clones, about 83% of which are singletons. The sequenced sample consisted of PBMCs. These receptors came from a woman younger than 35 in good health and CMV-seronegative.

This sequence joins TRBV6-6 and TRBJ2-4, with D possibly matching TRBD1 (6 bases). The ends were cut back, 5 bases at V and 5 bases at J, with 19 bases in the middle. This CDR3 has 16 residues. Germline CDR1 MNHNY, CDR2 SVGAGI (reference sequence). The CDR3 DNA sequence: TGTGCCAGCAGTCACGAGACAGGCAGTCCCCAAAACATTCAGTACTTC. Translation: CASSHETGSPQNIQYF.

The CDR3 is CASSPTGGEDTIYF. The CDR3 coding sequence is TGTGCCAGCAGCCCGACGGGTGGGGAGGACACCATATATTTT. The chain joins TRBV7-3 to TRBJ1-3; D not certain. The CDR3 is 14 residues long. The germline V gene encodes CDR1 SGHTA and CDR2 FQGTGA. V was clipped by 5 bases and J by 8 bases, with 16 bases between them.